Listed below are T cell receptor beta chains from one sample, sequenced in a study of cytotoxic CD8 clonotypes in ibrutinib-treated CLL. Libraries were prepared by immunoSEQ multiplex PCR; TCRdb keeps only in-frame clonotypes and omits some of them. The sample has 200,000 or so clones; approximately 75% are singletons. The material was PBMCs, obtained after 12 months of ibrutinib treatment. These receptors originate from a human donor with chronic lymphocytic leukemia. Each CDR3 is given with its conserved first and last residue. The D gene is left open where the match is weak. Clone size is not always given. Where it is, it says once, few, many or a class for expanded clones.

abundance	d_gene	v_gene	j_gene	CDR3nt	CDR3aa
NA	TRBD1	TRBV6-6	TRBJ1-4	TGTGCCAGCAGTTACGGGGGACAGGATGAAAAACTGTTTTTT	CASSYGGQDEKLFF
NA	TRBD1	TRBV23-1	TRBJ1-2	TGCGCCAGCAGTCAATGTCCCAGGACAGGGGACAGCTATGGCTACACCTTC	CASSQCPRTGDSYGYTF
NA	NA	TRBV28	TRBJ2-1	TGTGCCAGCAGCCCCCCCAGGCCAGGGAATGAGCAGTTCTTC	CASSPPRPGNEQFF
NA	NA	TRBV11-2	TRBJ1-4	TGTGCCAGCAGCTCCTACCCGAGGGGGGGGCGAGGTGAAAAACTGTTTTTT	CASSSYPRGGRGEKLFF
NA	NA	TRBV5-1	TRBJ2-6	TGCGCCAGCGCCTACCAGTCTGGGGCCAACGTCCTGACTTTC	CASAYQSGANVLTF
NA	NA	TRBV5-1	TRBJ1-1	TGCGCCAGCAGCTTGGTTCCAGCCCTGAGCACTGAAGCTTTCTTT	CASSLVPALSTEAFF
NA	TRBD1	TRBV10-3	TRBJ1-2	TGTGCCAGAAGACAGGGTCGGGGGAATGGCTACACCTTC	CARRQGRGNGYTF
NA	TRBD1	TRBV2	TRBJ1-4	TGTGCCAGCAGTGGAAGGGACAGGGGTGAAAAACTGTTTTTT	CASSGRDRGEKLFF
NA	NA	TRBV9	TRBJ1-2	TGTGCCAGCAGCAAACAGGGAGGTTACGGCTACACCTTC	CASSKQGGYGYTF
NA	NA	TRBV27	TRBJ2-1	TGTGCCAGCAGCTTAGTGGGGAGAGCGCAGTATGAGCAGTTCTTC	CASSLVGRAQYEQFF
NA	NA	TRBV30	TRBJ2-1	TGTGCCTGGGACAGGGGCGGAGGTAGCGGGTACAATGAGCAGTTCTTC	CAWDRGGGSGYNEQFF
NA	NA	TRBV6-5	TRBJ2-3	TGTGCCAGCCGCGGTAGCGGAGATACGCAGTATTTT	CASRGSGDTQYF
once	TRBD1	TRBV10-1	TRBJ2-7	TGCGCCTGGATGCGGACAGGGTCCTACGAGCAGTACTTC	CAWMRTGSYEQYF
NA	TRBD1	TRBV5-4	TRBJ2-1	TGTGCCAGCAGCTTGGGTCGGACAGGGGGCTGGGATGAGCAGTTCTTC	CASSLGRTGGWDEQFF
NA	NA	TRBV11-3	TRBJ2-7	TGTGCCAGCAGCTTAGGGCCTTTGCGTAAGATCTACGAGCAGTACTTC	CASSLGPLRKIYEQYF
once	TRBD1	TRBV18	TRBJ1-2	TGTGCCAGCTCACTCGAACCGGGACAGGTTAACTATGGCTACACCTTC	CASSLEPGQVNYGYTF
NA	NA	TRBV6-5	TRBJ2-7	TGTGCCAGCAGTCACGGAGGGGGGGGATACGAGCAGTACTTC	CASSHGGGGYEQYF
NA	NA	TRBV25-1	TRBJ1-2	TGTGCCAGCAGTGAATACGGACCTAGTAGGTCTGGCTACACCTTC	CASSEYGPSRSGYTF
NA	NA	TRBV5-6	TRBJ2-1	TGTGCCAGCAGCTTGAGGGCCAGGGGTTTTTACAATGAGCAGTTCTTC	CASSLRARGFYNEQFF
NA	TRBD2	TRBV30	TRBJ2-3	TGTGCCTGGAGTGTAGCTAGCGGGGGCTCAGATACGCAGTATTTT	CAWSVASGGSDTQYF
NA	NA	TRBV7-9	TRBJ1-4	TGTGCCAGCAGCTATACCAGGGGTAATGAAAAACTGTTTTTT	CASSYTRGNEKLFF
NA	NA	TRBV7-2	TRBJ1-6	TGTGCCAGCAGCGCCTCCAGGACAGTTATAGACTCCTATAATTCACCCCTCCACTTT	CASSASRTVIDSYNSPLHF
NA	TRBD2	TRBV28	TRBJ2-3	TGTGCCAGCAAAGCGGGAGGGCCCGGCACAGATACGCAGTATTTT	CASKAGGPGTDTQYF
NA	TRBD2	TRBV2	TRBJ2-5	TGTGCCAGCAAGAGGACTAGCGGGGGAGAGACCCAGTACTTC	CASKRTSGGETQYF
NA	TRBD1	TRBV5-3	TRBJ1-5	TGTGCCAGAAGCAGCTCGACAGGGGGCGCAAAAGGGTCGGGAGGCAATCAGCCCCAGCATTTT	CARSSSTGGAKGSGGNQPQHF
once	NA	TRBV5-1	TRBJ2-4	TGCGCCAGCAGCGCAGGGTTAGCCAAAAACATTCAGTACTTC	CASSAGLAKNIQYF
NA	NA	TRBV5-1	TRBJ1-1	TGCGCCAGCAGCTTGGGGCTGAACACTGAAGCTTTCTTT	CASSLGLNTEAFF
NA	NA	TRBV10-1	TRBJ2-5	TGCGCCAGCAGGGGTAGCGGACAAGAGACCCAGTACTTC	CASRGSGQETQYF
NA	NA	TRBV18	TRBJ2-7	TGTGCCAGCTCATCTGGCTATTACGAGCAGTACTTC	CASSSGYYEQYF
once	TRBD2	TRBV2	TRBJ2-5	TGTGCCTGTAGGGGGACTAGCGGCACCCAAGAGACCCAGTACTTC	CACRGTSGTQETQYF
NA	TRBD1	TRBV29-1	TRBJ1-2	TGCAGCGCGGGACAGGCAGAGTTTGGCTACACCTTC	CSAGQAEFGYTF
NA	TRBD1	TRBV18	TRBJ1-5	TGTGCCAGCTCACCACGGACAGGGAGTCTCCCCCAGCATTTT	CASSPRTGSLPQHF
few	TRBD1	TRBV10-3	TRBJ2-7	TGTGCCATCAGTCTAGACAGGGGATCCGGGCTCGAGCAGTACTTC	CAISLDRGSGLEQYF
once	NA	TRBV7-9	TRBJ2-7	TGTGCCAGCAGCCTCTATGGTCGGGGGACCAAAAGTAGCAACTACGAGCAGTACTTC	CASSLYGRGTKSSNYEQYF
NA	NA	TRBV2	TRBJ1-4	TGTGCCAGCACCGGGGGCAGGGACGGTGAAAAACTGTTTTTT	CASTGGRDGEKLFF
few	NA	TRBV2	TRBJ1-1	TGTGCCAGCAGTGAGTTGCCGAACACTGAAGCTTTCTTT	CASSELPNTEAFF
few	NA	TRBV2	TRBJ2-7	TGTGCCAGCAGTTCGCGATACGAGCAGTACTTC	CASSSRYEQYF
NA	NA	TRBV5-1	TRBJ2-7	TGCGCCAGCAGCTTCGAACAGGGACTCACCTACGAGCAGTACTTC	CASSFEQGLTYEQYF
NA	TRBD1	TRBV11-2	TRBJ1-1	TGTGCCAGCAGCTTAGTACAGGGGGCGCCCCCGGGGACTGAAGCTTTCTTT	CASSLVQGAPPGTEAFF
NA	NA	TRBV4-1	TRBJ2-7	TGCGCCAGCAGCCAAGTTCCTGAGGGGGAGGCTTACTTC	CASSQVPEGEAYF
once	NA	TRBV28	TRBJ2-7	TGTGCCAGCAGTCCAAACTACGAGCAGTACTTC	CASSPNYEQYF
many	TRBD1	TRBV5-4	TRBJ2-2	TGTGCCAGCAGCTTGGGGGGACAGGGTTCAGCCGGGGAGCTGTTTTTT	CASSLGGQGSAGELFF
NA	NA	TRBV27	TRBJ1-1	TGTGCCAGCAGTTTACGGGGAACGAACACTGAAGCTTTCTTT	CASSLRGTNTEAFF
NA	NA	TRBV19	TRBJ2-7	TGTGCCAGTAGAAAAACGACGAGCTCCTACGAGCAGTACTTC	CASRKTTSSYEQYF
once	TRBD2	TRBV2	TRBJ2-7	TGTGCCAGCAGTGAAGAGGGACTAGCGGGAGGGCCTCACGAGCAGTACTTC	CASSEEGLAGGPHEQYF
NA	NA	TRBV5-8	TRBJ2-7	TGTGCCAGCAGCTTGTACCGGGGGCACTACGAGCAGTACTTC	CASSLYRGHYEQYF
NA	NA	TRBV29-1	TRBJ2-1	TGCAGCGTCGCATGGAGGGTTGAGCAGTTCTTC	CSVAWRVEQFF
NA	NA	TRBV7-8	TRBJ2-5	TGTGCCAGCAGCTCTCGGACTTCAGAGACCCAGTACTTC	CASSSRTSETQYF
NA	NA	TRBV19	TRBJ2-6	TGTGCCAGTAGTAACTTCCTCGATGGGGCCAACGTCCTGACTTTC	CASSNFLDGANVLTF
NA	NA	TRBV28	TRBJ1-5	TGTGCCAGCAGAAGCAATCAGCCCCAGCATTTT	CASRSNQPQHF
NA	TRBD2	TRBV5-1	TRBJ2-3	TGCGCCAGCGAAGGTTCGCCTAGCGGTATTACTAGCACAGATACGCAGTATTTT	CASEGSPSGITSTDTQYF
NA	TRBD1	TRBV7-7	TRBJ2-7	TGTGCTAGCAGCTTAGGACAGGGGCCGTCTTACGAGCAGTACTTC	CASSLGQGPSYEQYF
many	TRBD1	TRBV5-1	TRBJ2-5	TGCGCCAGCAGCTCCGGACAGGGGCAGGAAACCCAGTACTTC	CASSSGQGQETQYF
NA	NA	TRBV27	TRBJ2-6	TGTGCCAGCAGTGGGGGCGGGTCCTCAGGGGCCAACGTCCTGACTTTC	CASSGGGSSGANVLTF